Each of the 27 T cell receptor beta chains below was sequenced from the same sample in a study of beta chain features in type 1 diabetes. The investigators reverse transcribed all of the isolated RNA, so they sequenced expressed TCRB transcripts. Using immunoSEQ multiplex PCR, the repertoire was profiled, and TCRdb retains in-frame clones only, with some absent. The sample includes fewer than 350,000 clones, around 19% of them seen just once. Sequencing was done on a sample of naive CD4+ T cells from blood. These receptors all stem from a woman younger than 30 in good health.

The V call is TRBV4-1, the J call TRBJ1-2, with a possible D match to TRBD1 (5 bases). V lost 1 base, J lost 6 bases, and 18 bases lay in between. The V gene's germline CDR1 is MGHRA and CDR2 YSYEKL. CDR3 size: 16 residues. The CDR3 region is CASSQGIAGRKNGYTF. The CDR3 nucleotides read TGCGCCAGCAGCCAAGGCATCGCAGGGCGAAAGAATGGCTACACCTTC.

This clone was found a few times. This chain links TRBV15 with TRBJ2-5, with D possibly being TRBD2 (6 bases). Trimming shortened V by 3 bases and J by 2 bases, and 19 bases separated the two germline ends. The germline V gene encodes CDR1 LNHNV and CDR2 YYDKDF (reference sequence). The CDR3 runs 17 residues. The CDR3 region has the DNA TGTGCCACCAGCAGGGGGGAACTAGCCTCGGTGCAAGAGACCCAGTACTTC. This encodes CATSRGELASVQETQYF.

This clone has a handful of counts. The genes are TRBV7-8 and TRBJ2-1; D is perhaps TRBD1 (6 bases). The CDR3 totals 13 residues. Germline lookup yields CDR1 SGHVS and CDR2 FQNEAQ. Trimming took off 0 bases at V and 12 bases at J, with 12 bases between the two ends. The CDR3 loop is CASSLAGARMQFF. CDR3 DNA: TGTGCCAGCAGCTTAGCGGGGGCCCGCATGCAGTTCTTC.

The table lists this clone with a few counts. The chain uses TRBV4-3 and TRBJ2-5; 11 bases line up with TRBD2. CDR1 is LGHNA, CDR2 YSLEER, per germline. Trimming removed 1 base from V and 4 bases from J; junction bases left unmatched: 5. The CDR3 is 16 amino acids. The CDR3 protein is CASSQGTSGGRETQYF. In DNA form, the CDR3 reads TGCGCCAGCAGCCAAGGAACTAGCGGGGGACGAGAGACCCAGTACTTC.

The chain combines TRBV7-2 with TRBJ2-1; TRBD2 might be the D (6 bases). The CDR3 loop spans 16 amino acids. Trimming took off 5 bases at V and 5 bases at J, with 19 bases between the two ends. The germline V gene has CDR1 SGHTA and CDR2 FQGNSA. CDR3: CASSPLLIAAHNEQFF. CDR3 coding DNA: TGTGCCAGCAGCCCCCTTCTGATAGCGGCCCACAATGAGCAGTTCTTC.

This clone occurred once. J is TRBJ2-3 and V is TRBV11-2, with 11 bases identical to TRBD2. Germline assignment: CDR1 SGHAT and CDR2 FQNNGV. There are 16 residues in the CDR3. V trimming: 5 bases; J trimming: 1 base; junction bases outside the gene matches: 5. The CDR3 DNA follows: TGTGCCAGCAGCCCACTAGCGGGGGCCGGCACAGATACGCAGTATTTT. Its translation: CASSPLAGAGTDTQYF.

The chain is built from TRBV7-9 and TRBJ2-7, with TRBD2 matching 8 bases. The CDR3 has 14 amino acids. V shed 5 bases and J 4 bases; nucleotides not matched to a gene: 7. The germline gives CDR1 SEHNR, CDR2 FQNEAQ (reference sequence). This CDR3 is CASSPGLATYEQYF. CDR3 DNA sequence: TGTGCCAGCAGCCCCGGACTAGCTACTTACGAGCAGTACTTC.

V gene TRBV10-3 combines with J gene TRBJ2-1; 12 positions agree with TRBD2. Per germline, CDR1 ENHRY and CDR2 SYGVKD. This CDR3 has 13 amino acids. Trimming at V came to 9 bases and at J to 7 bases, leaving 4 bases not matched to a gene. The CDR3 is CAMTSGSENEQFF. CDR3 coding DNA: TGTGCCATGACTAGCGGGAGCGAAAATGAGCAGTTCTTC.

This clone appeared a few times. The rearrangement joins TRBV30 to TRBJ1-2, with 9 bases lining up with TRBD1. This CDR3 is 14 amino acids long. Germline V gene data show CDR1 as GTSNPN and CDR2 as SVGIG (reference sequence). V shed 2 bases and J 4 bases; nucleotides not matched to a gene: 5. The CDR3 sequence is CAWSMDRGLYGYTF. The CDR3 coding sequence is TGTGCCTGGAGTATGGACAGGGGCCTCTATGGCTACACCTTC.

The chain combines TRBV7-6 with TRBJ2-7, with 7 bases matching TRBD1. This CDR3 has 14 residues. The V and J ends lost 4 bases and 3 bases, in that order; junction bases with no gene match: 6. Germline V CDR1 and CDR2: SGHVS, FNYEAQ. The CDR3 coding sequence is TGTGCCAGCAGCTCTCGAAGGGACAGCTACGAGCAGTACTTC. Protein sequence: CASSSRRDSYEQYF.

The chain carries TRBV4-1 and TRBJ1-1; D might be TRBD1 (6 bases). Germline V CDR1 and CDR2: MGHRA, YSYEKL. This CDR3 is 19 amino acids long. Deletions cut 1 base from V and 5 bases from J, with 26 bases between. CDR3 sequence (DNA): TGCGCCAGCAGCCAAGCGTTAGTTTCCAGGGGCCATCTAGGGACTGAAGCTTTCTTT. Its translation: CASSQALVSRGHLGTEAFF.

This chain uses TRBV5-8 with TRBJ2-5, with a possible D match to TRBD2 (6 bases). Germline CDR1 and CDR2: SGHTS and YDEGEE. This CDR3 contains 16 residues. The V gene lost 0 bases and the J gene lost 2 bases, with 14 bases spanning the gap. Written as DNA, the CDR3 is TGTGCCAGCAGCTTGGGTGATGGGCGGGAACAAGAGACCCAGTACTTC. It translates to CASSLGDGREQETQYF.

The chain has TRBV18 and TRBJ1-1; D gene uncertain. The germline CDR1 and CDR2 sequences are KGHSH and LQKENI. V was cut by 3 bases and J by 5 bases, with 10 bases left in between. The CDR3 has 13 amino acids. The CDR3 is CASSPERGTEAFF. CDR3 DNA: TGTGCCAGCTCACCCGAGCGTGGGACTGAAGCTTTCTTT.

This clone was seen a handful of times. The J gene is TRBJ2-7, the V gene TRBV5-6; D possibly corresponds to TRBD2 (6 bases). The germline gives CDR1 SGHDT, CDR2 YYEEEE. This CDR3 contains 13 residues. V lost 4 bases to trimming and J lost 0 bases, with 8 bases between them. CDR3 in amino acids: CASSRDFSYEQYF. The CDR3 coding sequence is TGTGCCAGCAGCCGGGACTTCTCCTACGAGCAGTACTTC.

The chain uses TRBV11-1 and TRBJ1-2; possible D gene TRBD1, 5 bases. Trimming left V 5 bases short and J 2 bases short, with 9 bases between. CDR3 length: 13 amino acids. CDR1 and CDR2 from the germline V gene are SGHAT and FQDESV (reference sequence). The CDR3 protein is CASSPDKNYGYTF. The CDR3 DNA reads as TGTGCCAGCAGCCCGGACAAGAACTATGGCTACACCTTC.

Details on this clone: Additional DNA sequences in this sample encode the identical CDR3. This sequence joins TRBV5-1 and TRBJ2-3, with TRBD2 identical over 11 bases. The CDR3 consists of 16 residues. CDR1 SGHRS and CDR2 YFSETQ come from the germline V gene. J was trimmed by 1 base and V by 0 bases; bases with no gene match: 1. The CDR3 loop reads CASSLALAGGTDTQYF. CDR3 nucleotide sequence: TGCGCCAGCAGCTTGGCACTAGCGGGGGGCACAGATACGCAGTATTTT.

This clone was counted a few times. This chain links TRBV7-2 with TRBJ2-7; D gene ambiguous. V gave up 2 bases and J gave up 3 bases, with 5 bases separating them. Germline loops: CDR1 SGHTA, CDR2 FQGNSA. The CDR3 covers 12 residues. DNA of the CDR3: TGTGCCAGCAGCTTATCACTCTACGAGCAGTACTTC. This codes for CASSLSLYEQYF.

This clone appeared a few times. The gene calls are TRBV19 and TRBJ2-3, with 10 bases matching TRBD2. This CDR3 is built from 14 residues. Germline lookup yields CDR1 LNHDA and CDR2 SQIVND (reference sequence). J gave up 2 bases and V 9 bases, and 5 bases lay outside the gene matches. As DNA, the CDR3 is TGTGCCAGCAGCGGGGGGGCCGTCACAGATACGCAGTATTTT. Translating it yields CASSGGAVTDTQYF.

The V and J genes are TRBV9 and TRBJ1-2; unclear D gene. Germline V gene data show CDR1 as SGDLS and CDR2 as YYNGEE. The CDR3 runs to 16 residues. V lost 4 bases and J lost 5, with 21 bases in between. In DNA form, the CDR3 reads TGTGCCAGCAGCCCCGATAGTGAGGGCTGGTGGTATGGCTACACCTTC. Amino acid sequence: CASSPDSEGWWYGYTF. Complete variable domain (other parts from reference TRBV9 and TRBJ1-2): DSGVTQTPKHLITATGQRVTLRCSPRSGDLSVYWYQQSLDQGLQFLIQYYNGEERAKGNILERFSAQQFPDLHSELNLSSLELGDSALYFCASSPDSEGWWYGYTFGSGTRLTVV.

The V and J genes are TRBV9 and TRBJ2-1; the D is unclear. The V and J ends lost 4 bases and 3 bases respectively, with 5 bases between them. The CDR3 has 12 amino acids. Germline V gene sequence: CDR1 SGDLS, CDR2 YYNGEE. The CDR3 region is CASSPNYNEQFF. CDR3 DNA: TGTGCCAGCAGCCCAAACTACAATGAGCAGTTCTTC.

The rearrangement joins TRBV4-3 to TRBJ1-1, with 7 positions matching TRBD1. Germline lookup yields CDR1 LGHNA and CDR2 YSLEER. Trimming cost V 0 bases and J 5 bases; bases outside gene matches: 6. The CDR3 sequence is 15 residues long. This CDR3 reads CASSQDDRVGTEAFF. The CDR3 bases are TGCGCCAGCAGCCAAGATGACAGGGTAGGAACTGAAGCTTTCTTT.

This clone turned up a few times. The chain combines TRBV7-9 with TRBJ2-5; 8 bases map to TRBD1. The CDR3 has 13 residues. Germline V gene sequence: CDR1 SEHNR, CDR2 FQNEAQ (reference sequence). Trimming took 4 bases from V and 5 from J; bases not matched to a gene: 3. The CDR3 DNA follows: TGTGCCAGCAGCTCAGGGGGCCGTGAGACCCAGTACTTC. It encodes CASSSGGRETQYF.

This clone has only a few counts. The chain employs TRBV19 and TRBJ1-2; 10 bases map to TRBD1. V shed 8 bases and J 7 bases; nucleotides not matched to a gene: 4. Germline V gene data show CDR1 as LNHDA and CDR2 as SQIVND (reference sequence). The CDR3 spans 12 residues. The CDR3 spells CASRRTGGGYTF. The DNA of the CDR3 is TGTGCCAGTCGCCGGACAGGGGGTGGCTACACCTTC.

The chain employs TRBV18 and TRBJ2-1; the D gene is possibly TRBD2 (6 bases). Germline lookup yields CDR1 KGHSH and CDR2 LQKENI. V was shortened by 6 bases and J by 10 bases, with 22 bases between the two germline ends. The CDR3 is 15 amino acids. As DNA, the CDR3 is TGTGCCAGCTCCCCATCCGGGACTCCGGGCAGAGAGCAGTTCTTC. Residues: CASSPSGTPGREQFF.

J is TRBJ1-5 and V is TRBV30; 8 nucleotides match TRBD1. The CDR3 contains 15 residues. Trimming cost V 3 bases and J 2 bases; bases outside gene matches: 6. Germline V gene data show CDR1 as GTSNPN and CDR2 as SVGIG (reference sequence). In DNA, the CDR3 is TGTGCCTGGAGAAAACCGGGACAGGGCAATCAGCCCCAGCATTTT. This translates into CAWRKPGQGNQPQHF. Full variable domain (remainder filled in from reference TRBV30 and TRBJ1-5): SQTIHQWPATLVQPVGSPLSLECTVEGTSNPNLYWYRQAAGRGLQLLFYSVGIGQISSEVPQNLSASRPQDRQFILSSKKLLLSDSGFYLCAWRKPGQGNQPQHFGDGTRLSIL.

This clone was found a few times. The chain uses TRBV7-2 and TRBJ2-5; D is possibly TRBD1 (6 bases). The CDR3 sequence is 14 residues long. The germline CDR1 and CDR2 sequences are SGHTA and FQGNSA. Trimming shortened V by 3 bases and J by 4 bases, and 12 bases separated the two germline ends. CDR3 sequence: CASSFQGSIETQYF. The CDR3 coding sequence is TGTGCCAGCAGCTTTCAGGGGAGCATAGAGACCCAGTACTTC.

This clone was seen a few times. For the CDR3, the DNA is TGCAGCGTTGCGGAGGGTGCCAAAAACATTCAGTACTTC. It specifies CSVAEGAKNIQYF. The chain carries TRBV29-1 and TRBJ2-4; TRBD2 might be the D (6 bases). Germline CDR1 SQVTM, CDR2 ANQGSEA. Deletions cut 4 bases from V and 1 base from J, with 8 bases between. The length of the CDR3 is 13 residues.